This T cell receptor (beta chain) emerged from a study of T cell responses to AZD1222 COVID-19 vaccine. This CDR3 contains 16 residues. Looked up from germline, CDR1 is SGHKS and CDR2 is YYEKEE (reference sequence). Trimming took 2 bases from V and 3 from J; bases not matched to a gene: 4. The table came from immunoSEQ multiplex PCR; TCRdb's copy has only in-frame clones and leaves some out. The sample holds 150,000 or so clones, 90% seen once. Samples with a second dose at about 4 or about 12 weeks were pooled together. This clonotype was obtained from an adult who received the AZD1222 COVID-19 vaccine. Sequenced material: peripheral blood, taken 28 days after the second AZD1222 dose. The gene calls are TRBV5-5 and TRBJ2-5; 13 bases map to TRBD2. The CDR3 sequence is CASSLGLAGEEETQYF. CDR3 nucleotide sequence: TGTGCCAGCAGCTTAGGACTAGCGGGAGAAGAAGAGACCCAGTACTTC.